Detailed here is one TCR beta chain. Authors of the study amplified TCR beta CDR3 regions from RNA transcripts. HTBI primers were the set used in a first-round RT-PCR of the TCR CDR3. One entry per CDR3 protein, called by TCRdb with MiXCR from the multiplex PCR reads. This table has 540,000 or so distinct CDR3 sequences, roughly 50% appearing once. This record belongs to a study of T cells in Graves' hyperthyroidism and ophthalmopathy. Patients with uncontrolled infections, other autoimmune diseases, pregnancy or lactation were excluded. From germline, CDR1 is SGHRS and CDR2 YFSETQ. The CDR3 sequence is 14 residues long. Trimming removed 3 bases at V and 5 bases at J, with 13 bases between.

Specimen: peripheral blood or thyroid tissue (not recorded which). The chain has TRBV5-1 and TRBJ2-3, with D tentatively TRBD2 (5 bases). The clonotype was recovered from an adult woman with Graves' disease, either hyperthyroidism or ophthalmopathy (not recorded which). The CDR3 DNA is TGCGCCAGCAGCTCGGAGCGGTTGCGAGATACGCAGTATTTT. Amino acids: CASSSERLRDTQYF.